The TCR beta chain under discussion was sequenced for a study of response to subunit inactivated influenza vaccine (dated by TCRdb to 2016 to 2018). For context, the study as a whole: The study used deep quantitative T cell receptor repertoire profiling to track responses to a trivalent subunit inactivated influenza vaccine.

Beyond this particular receptor, the publication reports: The authors suggested that each seasonal influenza vaccination may recruit only a limited number of new T cells.

Library generation was performed with RT-PCR. Sequencing relied on an Illumina HiSeq 2500. TCRdb passed the public sequencing reads through fastp at Q25 and MiXCR, retaining productive beta sequences. Identical CDR3 protein sequences are pooled into one entry, listed with their most common genes and DNA. Present in this sample are a few hundred thousand distinct CDR3 sequences, about 15% of which were seen just once. The top ten clones comprise roughly 10% of the sample. A note on this clonotype: No cognate antigen has been identified for it. Base qualities are not at hand, and no much larger clone is one base apart.

The CDR3 spans 16 residues, from the cysteine through the phenylalanine. This entry keeps only the CDR3 DNA: 48 bases, framed from base 1. From the germline V gene (reference sequence), CDR1 is LGHDT and CDR2 is YNNKEL. Trimming takes 0 bases from V and 6 bases from J, and the germline ends sit 15 bases apart. The chain links TRBV3-1 with TRBJ2-1; the D gene cannot be resolved reliably. This clonotype was obtained from a man aged 50-60 years who received an inactivated influenza vaccine. Donor details come from another sample of the same person, matched by shared clones. The material was PBMCs from blood, obtained 11 to 12 days after vaccination. The nucleotide sequence reads as follows: TGTGCCAGCAGCCAAGAGATCACTCTGAGAGTCAATGAGCAGTTCTTC. This translates into CASSQEITLRVNEQFF.